Listed below are T cell receptor beta chains from one sample, sequenced in a study of lymphopenia after photon versus proton radiotherapy. Assay used: immunoSEQ multiplex PCR; TCRdb lists only in-frame clones, some missing. The sample lists some 30,000 clones; around 94% were seen once. Material: peripheral blood, obtained from a patient treated with photon-based radiotherapy. The origin of the receptors is a woman in her forties or fifties with cholangiocarcinoma. The CDR3 runs from the conserved cysteine through the conserved F or W. D genes are given only for firm matches. Size tells how often a clone was seen (once, few, many) or the class of an expanded clone, and some rows leave it out.

TRBJ1-1,.,.,TRBV6-1,CASSEAHGGRKNTEAFF,TGTGCCAGCAGTGAAGCCCATGGCGGACGGAAGAACACTGAAGCTTTCTTT
TRBJ2-1,TRBD2,once,TRBV7-2,CASSLRLAGVGQFF,TGTGCCAGCAGCTTACGGTTAGCGGGGGTAGGGCAGTTCTTC
TRBJ1-2,TRBD1,.,TRBV5-1,CASSVGQGADGYTF,TGCGCCAGCAGCGTGGGACAGGGGGCGGACGGCTACACCTTC
TRBJ1-1,.,once,TRBV29-1,CSVDTSVNTEAFF,TGCAGCGTTGATACATCAGTGAACACTGAAGCTTTCTTT
TRBJ1-2,TRBD1,.,TRBV5-1,CASSLDGGGQGGGYTF,TGCGCCAGCAGCTTGGATGGAGGAGGACAGGGAGGTGGCTACACCTTC
TRBJ1-1,.,.,TRBV19,CASSVGGSMNTEAFF,TGTGCCAGTAGCGTGGGGGGTTCCATGAACACTGAAGCTTTCTTT
TRBJ1-3,.,.,TRBV7-2,CASSLRGSTSGNTIYF,TGTGCCAGCAGCTTAAGGGGATCCACCTCTGGAAACACCATATATTTT
TRBJ1-1,.,.,TRBV4-1,CASSRTVGNTEAFF,TGCGCCAGCTCTAGGACTGTCGGGAACACTGAAGCTTTCTTT
TRBJ1-6,TRBD1,.,TRBV9,CASSLPTGGGNSPLHF,TGTGCCAGCAGCTTACCGACAGGGGGTGGCAATTCACCCCTCCACTTT
TRBJ1-2,.,once,TRBV30,CAWSDYGYTF,TGTGCCTGGAGTGACTATGGCTACACCTTC
TRBJ1-1,.,.,TRBV6-5,CASSRTGKNTEAFF,TGTGCCAGCAGCCGTACAGGAAAGAACACTGAAGCTTTCTTT
TRBJ1-4,.,.,TRBV10-3,CAISESSGVTNEKLFF,TGTGCCATCAGTGAGTCCTCGGGGGTAACTAATGAAAAACTGTTTTTT
TRBJ1-5,.,.,TRBV28,CASTLGGQPQHF,TGTGCCAGCACGCTGGGGGGTCAGCCCCAGCATTTT
TRBJ2-5,.,once,TRBV18,CASSAGQSQETQYF,TGTGCCAGCTCCGCCGGACAGTCACAAGAGACCCAGTACTTC
TRBJ1-2,.,.,TRBV5-4,CASSLEGQSGSKNTF,TGTGCCAGCAGCTTGGAAGGGCAATCAGGGTCTAAGAACACCTTC
TRBJ1-1,.,.,TRBV29-1,CSVLKEVMGGAEAFF,TGCAGCGTTTTAAAGGAGGTGATGGGGGGGGCTGAAGCTTTCTTT
TRBJ2-5,.,.,TRBV10-3,CAISDLAGQETQYF,TGTGCCATCAGTGATCTGGCGGGCCAAGAGACCCAGTACTTC
TRBJ1-2,TRBD1,.,TRBV19,CASSIGPAGGYGYTF,TGTGCCAGTAGTATCGGCCCAGCAGGGGGCTATGGCTACACCTTC
TRBJ2-1,TRBD1,.,TRBV10-2,CASSELGGRYNEQFF,TGCGCCAGCAGTGAGTTAGGGGGCCGCTACAATGAGCAGTTCTTC
TRBJ2-7,.,.,TRBV4-3,CASSQNQGGEQYF,TGCGCCAGCAGCCAAAACCAAGGCGGAGAGCAGTACTTC
TRBJ2-2,TRBD1,.,TRBV6-6,CASTPGQGHNTGELFF,TGTGCCAGCACCCCGGGACAGGGGCATAACACCGGGGAGCTGTTTTTT
TRBJ2-3,.,.,TRBV27,CASSLYYRAGTDTQYF,TGTGCCAGCAGTTTATATTATCGGGCTGGCACAGATACGCAGTATTTT
TRBJ1-1,TRBD1,.,TRBV12-5,CASGFSPGQGRTEAFF,TGTGCTAGTGGTTTTTCCCCAGGACAGGGGCGGACTGAAGCTTTCTTT